This T cell receptor (beta chain) comes out of a study of T-cell memory formation after mild COVID-19. Study outcomes and limitations: Balance between CD4 and CD8 was seen in clones contracting day 15 to 85, and a CD4+ lean was seen in later expanders.

Using constant-segment primers, 5'RACE produced TCR alpha and TCR beta cDNA libraries carrying sample barcodes and UMIs. TCRdb reprocessed the 5' RACE reads via MiXCR and lists one record per CDR3 protein. The sample has about 180,000 distinct CDR3 sequences, roughly 20% seen once. As regards this clonotype: Its specificity is unknown. The missing conserved phenylalanine or tryptophan at the end of this CDR3 makes a read error likely.

The CDR3 has 15 residues. Germline V gene data show CDR1 as SGHRS and CDR2 as YFSETQ. The V segment lost 0 bases and the J segment 6 bases; nucleotides outside the gene matches: 5. The sequence was collected from a man aged 18 to 29 who had mild COVID-19 (a few samples of this study predate the infection). Cell type and time point are not known. J is TRBJ2-1 and V is TRBV5-1; 8 bases align to TRBD2. Sequenced sample: PBMCs or a T cell subset sorted from them (not recorded which). CDR3 region: CASSLAPGGSNEQFL. The DNA for the CDR3 is TGCGCCAGCAGCTTGGCCCCGGGAGGGAGCAATGAGCAGTTCTTA.